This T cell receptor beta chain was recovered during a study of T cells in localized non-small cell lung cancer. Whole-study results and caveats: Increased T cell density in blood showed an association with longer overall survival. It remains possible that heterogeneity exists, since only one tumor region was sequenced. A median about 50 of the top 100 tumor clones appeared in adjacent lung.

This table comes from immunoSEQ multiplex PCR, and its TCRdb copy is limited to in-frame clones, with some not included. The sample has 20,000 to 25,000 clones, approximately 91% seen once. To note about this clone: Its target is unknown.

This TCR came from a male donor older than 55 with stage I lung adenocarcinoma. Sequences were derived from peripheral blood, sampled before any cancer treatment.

The chain's CDR3 is CASSRVEVAGVGETQYF. The CDR3 coding sequence is TGTGCCAGTAGCCGGGTTGAGGTAGCGGGAGTGGGAGAGACCCAGTACTTC. This sequence joins TRBV19 and TRBJ2-5; 9 bases map to TRBD2. The V segment lost 6 bases and the J segment 4 bases; nucleotides outside the gene matches: 15. The CDR3 is 17 residues long. Looked up from germline, CDR1 is LNHDA and CDR2 is SQIVND (reference sequence). Based on the CDR3 plus reference TRBV19 and TRBJ2-5, the full variable domain is DGGITQSPKYLFRKEGQNVTLSCEQNLNHDAMYWYRQDPGQGLRLIYYSQIVNDFQKGDIAEGYSVSREKKESFPLTVTSAQKNPTAFYLCASSRVEVAGVGETQYFGPGTRLLVL.